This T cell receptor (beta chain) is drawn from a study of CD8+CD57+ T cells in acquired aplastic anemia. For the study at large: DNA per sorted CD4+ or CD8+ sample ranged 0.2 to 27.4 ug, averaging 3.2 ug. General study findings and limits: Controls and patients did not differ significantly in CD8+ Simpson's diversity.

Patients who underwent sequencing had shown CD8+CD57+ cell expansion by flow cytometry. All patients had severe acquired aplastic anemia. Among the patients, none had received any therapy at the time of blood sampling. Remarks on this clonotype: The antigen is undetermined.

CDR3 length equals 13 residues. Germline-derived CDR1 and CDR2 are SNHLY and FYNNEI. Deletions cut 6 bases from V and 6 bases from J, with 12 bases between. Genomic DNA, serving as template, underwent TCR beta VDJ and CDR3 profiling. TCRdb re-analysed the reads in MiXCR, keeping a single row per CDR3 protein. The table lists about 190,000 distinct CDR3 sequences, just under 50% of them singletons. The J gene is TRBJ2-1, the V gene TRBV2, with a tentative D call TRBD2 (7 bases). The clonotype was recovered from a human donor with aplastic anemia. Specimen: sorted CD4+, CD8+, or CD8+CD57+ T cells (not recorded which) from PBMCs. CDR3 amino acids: CASSGGQVNEQFF. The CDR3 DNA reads TGTGCCAGCAGCGGGGGGCAGGTCAATGAGCAGTTCTTC.